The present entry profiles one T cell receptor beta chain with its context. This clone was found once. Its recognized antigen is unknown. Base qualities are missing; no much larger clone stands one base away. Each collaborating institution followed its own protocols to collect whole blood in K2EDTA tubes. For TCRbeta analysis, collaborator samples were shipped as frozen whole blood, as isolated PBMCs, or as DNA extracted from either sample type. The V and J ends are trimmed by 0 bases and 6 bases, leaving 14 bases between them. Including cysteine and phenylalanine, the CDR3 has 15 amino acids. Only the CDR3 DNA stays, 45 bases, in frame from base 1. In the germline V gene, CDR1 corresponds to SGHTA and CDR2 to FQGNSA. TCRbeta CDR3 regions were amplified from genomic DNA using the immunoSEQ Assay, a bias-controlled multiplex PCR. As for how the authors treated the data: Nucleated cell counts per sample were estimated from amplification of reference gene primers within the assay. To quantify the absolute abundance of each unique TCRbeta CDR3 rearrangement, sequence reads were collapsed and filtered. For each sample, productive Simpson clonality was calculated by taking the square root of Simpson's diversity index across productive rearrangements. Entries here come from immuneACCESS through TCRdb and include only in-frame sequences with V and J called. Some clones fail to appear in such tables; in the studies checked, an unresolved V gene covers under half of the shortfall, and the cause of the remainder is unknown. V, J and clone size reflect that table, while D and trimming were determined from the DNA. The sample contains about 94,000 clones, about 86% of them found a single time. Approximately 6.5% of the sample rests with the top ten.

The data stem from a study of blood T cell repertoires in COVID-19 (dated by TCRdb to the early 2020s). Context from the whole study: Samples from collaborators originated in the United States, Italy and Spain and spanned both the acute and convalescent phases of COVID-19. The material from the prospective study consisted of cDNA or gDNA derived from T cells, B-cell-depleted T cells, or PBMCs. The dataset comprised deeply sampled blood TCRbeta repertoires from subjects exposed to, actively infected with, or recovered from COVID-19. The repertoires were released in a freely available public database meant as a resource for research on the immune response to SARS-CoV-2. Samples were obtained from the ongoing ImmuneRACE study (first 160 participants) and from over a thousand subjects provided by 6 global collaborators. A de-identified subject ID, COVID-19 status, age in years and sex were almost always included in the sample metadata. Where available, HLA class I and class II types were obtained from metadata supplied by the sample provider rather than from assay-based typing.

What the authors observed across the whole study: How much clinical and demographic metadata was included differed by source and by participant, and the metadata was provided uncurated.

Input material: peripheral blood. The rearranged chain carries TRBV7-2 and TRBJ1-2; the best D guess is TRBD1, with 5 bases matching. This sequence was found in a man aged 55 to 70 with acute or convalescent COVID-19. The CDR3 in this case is CASSLALSRGDGYTF. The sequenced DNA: TGTGCCAGCAGCTTAGCGCTTAGTAGGGGCGATGGCTACACCTTC.